Shown below are 24 T cell receptor beta chains from a single sample sequenced in a study of Ad26.COV2.S vaccination and SARS-CoV-2 variants. TCRdb's copy holds only in-frame clones and misses some; the assay was immunoSEQ multiplex PCR. The profile shows 300,000 to 400,000 clones, around four fifths of them singletons. Specified treatment: around 19 received Ad26.COV2.S at low or high dose, single or two shots; about 5 received placebo; per-sample allocation not given. Sampling happened 63 days after the first vaccine or placebo injection. The material was peripheral blood, obtained in a trial of Ad26.COV2.S vaccine versus placebo. All receptors derive from a person aged 18-60 years who received the Ad26.COV2.S COVID-19 vaccine or a placebo.

The chain couples TRBV30 to TRBJ1-1, with a possible D match to TRBD1 (6 bases). CDR3 length: 13 amino acids. From germline, CDR1 is GTSNPN and CDR2 SVGIG (reference sequence). The V gene lost 2 bases and the J gene lost 5 bases, with 12 bases spanning the gap. The CDR3 is CAWSKGVWTEAFF. As DNA, the CDR3 is TGTGCCTGGAGTAAGGGGGTCTGGACTGAAGCTTTCTTT.

This clone appeared a few times. The rearrangement joins TRBV7-6 to TRBJ2-7, with TRBD1 as a possible D gene (6 bases). V shed 3 bases and J shed 2 bases, with 14 bases lying between them. Germline CDR1 is SGHVS and CDR2 is FNYEAQ. The CDR3 spans 15 residues. CDR3 sequence: CASSFGAQGAYEQYF. The CDR3 DNA follows: TGTGCCAGCAGCTTTGGAGCACAGGGAGCCTACGAGCAGTACTTC.

The J gene is TRBJ2-5, the V gene TRBV12-3 or TRBV12-4; D not certain. The V end was cut by 10 bases, the J end by 0 bases, with 12 bases between. CDR3 length equals 13 residues. The CDR3 coding sequence is TGTGCCACCTCAAGTTGGGACCAAGAGACCCAGTACTTC. Translation: CATSSWDQETQYF.

The chain has TRBV3-1 (or the pseudogene TRBV3-2) and TRBJ1-2; D gene uncertain. The V end was cut by 10 bases, the J end by 8 bases, with 14 bases between. The CDR3 is made up of 11 amino acids. CDR1 and CDR2 from the germline V gene are LGHDT and YNNKEL (reference sequence). This chain's CDR3 is CATREGRGYTF. In nucleotides, the CDR3 is TGTGCCACCCGAGAGGGTCGCGGCTACACCTTC.

This chain connects TRBV2 to TRBJ1-1; D is undetermined. In germline, CDR1 is SNHLY, CDR2 FYNNEI. The CDR3 is made up of 13 amino acids. Trimming took off 5 bases at V and 1 base at J, with 8 bases between the two ends. The CDR3, as DNA: TGTGCCAGCAGTACGGAGAAGAACACTGAAGCTTTCTTT. Its protein product is CASSTEKNTEAFF.

This sequence joins TRBV4-1 and TRBJ2-1; D is perhaps TRBD1 (6 bases). This CDR3 comprises 15 residues. Per germline, CDR1 MGHRA and CDR2 YSYEKL. Trimming left V 4 bases short and J 3 bases short, with 13 bases between. The CDR3 DNA follows: TGCGCCAGCAGCCTGCCCGGGACACTCTACAATGAGCAGTTCTTC. Its translation: CASSLPGTLYNEQFF.

V gene TRBV6-5 combines with J gene TRBJ2-5; D gene ambiguous. This CDR3 spans 13 amino acids. The germline CDR1 and CDR2 sequences are MNHEY and SVGAGI. V lost 4 bases to trimming and J lost 5 bases, with 11 bases between them. The CDR3 bases are TGTGCCAGCAGTTTGACATACGGGGAGACCCAGTACTTC. It specifies CASSLTYGETQYF.

The V gene is TRBV28, the J gene TRBJ2-1; D may be TRBD1 or TRBD2 (5 bases each). The CDR3 totals 17 residues. CDR1 and CDR2 from the germline V gene are MDHEN and SYDVKM. V lost 3 bases, J lost 6 bases, and 21 bases lay in between. In nucleotides, the CDR3 is TGTGCCAGCAGTTTCCCCATGGGACGGGGCGTTTTCAATGAGCAGTTCTTC. Translated: CASSFPMGRGVFNEQFF.

V gene TRBV25-1 combines with J gene TRBJ2-4; a possible D gene is TRBD1 (5 bases). From germline, CDR1 is MGHDK and CDR2 SYGVNS. Trimming pared 3 bases from V and 4 bases from J, leaving 10 bases between. There are 14 residues in the CDR3. The DNA for the CDR3 is TGTGCCAGCAGTGATGCTGGGGCTAAAAACATTCAGTACTTC. Residues: CASSDAGAKNIQYF.

The gene calls are TRBV29-1 and TRBJ2-3, with D tentatively TRBD2 (5 bases). The CDR3 runs to 13 residues. The ends were cut back, 4 bases at V and 8 bases at J, with 16 bases in the middle. Germline values: CDR1 SQVTM, CDR2 ANQGSEA. For the CDR3, the DNA is TGCAGCGTTGCCGGTCGGGTTGAGGGTACGCAGTATTTT. This sequence encodes CSVAGRVEGTQYF.

The chain employs TRBV7-2 and TRBJ2-3; D unclear. V was trimmed by 5 bases and J by 2 bases, leaving 14 bases between them. Germline V gene lookup returns CDR1 SGHTA and CDR2 FQGNSA. The CDR3 contains 15 residues. CDR3 protein: CASSEVAVDTDTQYF. In DNA, the CDR3 is TGTGCCAGCAGCGAGGTTGCGGTGGACACAGATACGCAGTATTTT.

This chain uses TRBV7-3 with TRBJ1-2; TRBD1 is a possible D gene (5 bases). CDR3 length: 15 residues. Per the germline V gene, CDR1 is SGHTA and CDR2 is FQGTGA. The V end was cut by 0 bases, the J end by 4 bases, with 12 bases between. In DNA, the CDR3 is TGTGCCAGCAGCTTAACTGGGGGTCTAGCCTATGGCTACACCTTC. It encodes CASSLTGGLAYGYTF.

The chain joins TRBV7-2 to TRBJ2-3; unclear D gene. CDR1 is SGHTA and CDR2 is FQGNSA in the germline V gene. The length of the CDR3 is 13 residues. Trimming shortened V by 2 bases and J by 2 bases, and 5 bases separated the two germline ends. CDR3: CASSLYNTDTQYF. The CDR3 DNA reads TGTGCCAGCAGCTTATATAACACAGATACGCAGTATTTT.

This chain connects TRBV7-6 to TRBJ2-7, with 9 bases aligning to TRBD1. The V gene end was trimmed by 5 bases and the J gene end by 6 bases; junction bases not matched to a gene: 2. There are 12 residues in the CDR3. Germline-derived CDR1 and CDR2 are SGHVS and FNYEAQ. The CDR3 nucleotides read TGTGCCAGCAGCCCGACAGGGGGCGAGCAGTACTTC. This sequence encodes CASSPTGGEQYF. Full variable domain (rest looked up from reference TRBV7-6 and TRBJ2-7): GAGVSQSPRYKVTKRGQDVALRCDPISGHVSLYWYRQALGQGPEFLTYFNYEAQQDKSGLPNDRFSAERPEGSISTLTIQRTEQRDSAMYRCASSPTGGEQYFGPGTRLTVT.

The J gene is TRBJ2-6, the V gene TRBV7-2, with D possibly being TRBD2 (6 bases). The CDR3 totals 19 residues. V shed 4 bases and J shed 0 bases, with 19 bases lying between them. Per germline, CDR1 SGHTA and CDR2 FQGNSA. This CDR3 is CASSSRGGVSISGANVLTF. In nucleotides, the CDR3 is TGTGCCAGCAGCTCCCGCGGCGGGGTTTCAATCTCTGGGGCCAACGTCCTGACTTTC.

The chain has TRBV4-1 and TRBJ1-1; 8 nucleotides align to TRBD1. Germline V gene sequence: CDR1 MGHRA, CDR2 YSYEKL. The CDR3 is 13 amino acids. Trimming removed 10 bases from V and 1 base from J; junction bases left unmatched: 5. This CDR3 is CATKGTGNTEAFF. The CDR3 nucleotides read TGCGCCACCAAAGGGACAGGGAACACTGAAGCTTTCTTT.

In this sample, this clone turned up once. This chain joins TRBV18 and TRBJ2-3; 15 bases fit TRBD2. The J segment lost 5 bases and the V segment lost 4 bases, leaving 7 bases of the junction unmatched. The CDR3 covers 17 residues. The germline CDR1 and CDR2 sequences are KGHSH and LQKENI. CDR3 sequence reads: CASSLPGLAGGEDTQYF. For the CDR3, the DNA is TGTGCCAGCTCACTACCGGGACTAGCGGGGGGCGAAGATACGCAGTATTTT.

V usage is TRBV14 and J usage is TRBJ2-7; D is uncertain. The CDR3 runs to 12 residues. V lost 3 bases and J lost 2, with 5 bases in between. Germline CDR1 and CDR2: SGHDN and FVKESK. As DNA, the CDR3 is TGTGCCAGCAGCCAGGAAGCCTACGAGCAGTACTTC. This translates into CASSQEAYEQYF.

The rearrangement joins TRBV28 to TRBJ1-2; D is ambiguous. CDR1 MDHEN and CDR2 SYDVKM come from the germline V gene. Between the trimmed V and J ends, which lost 7 bases and 8 bases, there was a span of 11 bases. This CDR3 comprises 11 residues. CDR3 sequence: CASTRWQGYTF. CDR3 in DNA: TGTGCCAGCACCCGGTGGCAGGGCTACACCTTC.

J is TRBJ2-2 and V is TRBV9; D is unresolved. V was pared by 3 bases and J by 9 bases, with 21 bases between. Germline CDR1 is SGDLS and CDR2 is YYNGEE. The CDR3 covers 16 residues. This CDR3 is CASSGALPTWERELFF. The CDR3 DNA sequence: TGTGCCAGCAGCGGAGCACTACCGACCTGGGAACGGGAGCTGTTTTTT.

This clone showed up just a few times. The rearrangement joins TRBV18 to TRBJ1-4, with D possibly matching TRBD1 (6 bases). The CDR3 contains 15 residues. Looked up from germline, CDR1 is KGHSH and CDR2 is LQKENI. V gave up 5 bases and J gave up 6 bases, with 16 bases separating them. The chain's CDR3 is CASSSGRDKHEKLFF. The CDR3 DNA follows: TGTGCCAGCTCATCAGGGAGGGACAAGCATGAAAAACTGTTTTTT.

Concerning this clone: Compared with germline, one end of the junction differs, possibly owing to a read error. The V and J genes are TRBV5-6 and TRBJ2-1; no clear D. This CDR3 is 12 amino acids long. The germline V gene encodes CDR1 SGHDT and CDR2 YYEEEE. CDR3 bases: TGTGCCAGCAGCTTGGGAGGTGCCCTTCAGATCTTC. Amino acids: CASSLGGALQIF.

In its sample, this clone was seen a few times. The chain couples TRBV28 to TRBJ2-7; 9 bases match TRBD1. Germline values: CDR1 MDHEN, CDR2 SYDVKM. V gave up 6 bases and J gave up 5 bases; unmatched junction bases: 8. The CDR3 is 14 amino acids. Here the CDR3 reads CASSPMDRGHEQYF. The CDR3 DNA follows: TGTGCCAGCAGCCCGATGGACAGGGGCCACGAGCAGTACTTC. Drawing the rest from reference TRBV28 and TRBJ2-7, the complete variable domain is DVKVTQSSRYLVKRTGEKVFLECVQDMDHENMFWYRQDPGLGLRLIYFSYDVKMKEKGDIPEGYSVSREKKERFSLILESASTNQTSMYLCASSPMDRGHEQYFGPGTRLTVT.

This chain connects TRBV3-1 (or the pseudogene TRBV3-2) to TRBJ1-2; D perhaps matches TRBD1 (5 bases). V lost 3 bases, J lost 4 bases, and 12 bases lay in between. The CDR3 has 14 residues. Germline CDR1 is LGHDT and CDR2 is YNNKEL (reference sequence). CDR3 region: CASSHRWGGYGYTF. The DNA of the CDR3 is TGTGCCAGCAGCCATAGGTGGGGCGGCTATGGCTACACCTTC.